The clone carrying this T cell receptor (beta chain) appeared a few times. Antigen unknown. V gave up 6 bases and J gave up 5 bases, with 13 bases separating them. Germline V gene data show CDR1 as LNHDA and CDR2 as SQIVND (reference sequence). CDR3 length equals 13 residues. Among all donors, each was a healthy Caucasian. Unique molecular identifiers were present on the cDNA, which also gained a universal primer site by template switching. TCRdb reprocessed the 5' RACE reads via MiXCR and lists one record per CDR3 protein. This sample has roughly 250,000 distinct CDR3 sequences, with 6% to 8.5% found just once. This specimen comes from a study of identical twins. Findings of the study overall: Twin pairs' shared out-of-frame alpha sequences were enriched in low generation probability.

The same specimen was also included in a second study, on yellow fever vaccine responses in identical twins. From that paper: A vaccine T cell response that seemed partly convergent and partly personalized was reported in twins.

The chain couples TRBV19 to TRBJ1-1; no clear D gene. This TCR derives from a young woman in good health. The sequencing input was CD8+ T cells sorted from blood. CDR3 in DNA: TGTGCCAGTAGCCCAGGTCTGGGAACTGAAGCTTTCTTT. Translated: CASSPGLGTEAFF.